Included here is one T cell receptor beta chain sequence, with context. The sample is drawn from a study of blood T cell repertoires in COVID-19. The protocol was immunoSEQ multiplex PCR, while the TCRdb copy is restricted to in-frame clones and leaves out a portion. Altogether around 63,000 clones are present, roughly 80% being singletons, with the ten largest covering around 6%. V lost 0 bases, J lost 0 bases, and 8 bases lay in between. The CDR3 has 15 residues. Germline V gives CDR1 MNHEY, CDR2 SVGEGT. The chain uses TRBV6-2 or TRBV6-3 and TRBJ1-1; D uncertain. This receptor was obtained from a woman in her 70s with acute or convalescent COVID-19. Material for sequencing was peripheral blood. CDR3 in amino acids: CASSYSRMLNTEAFF. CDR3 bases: TGTGCCAGCAGTTACTCGAGGATGCTGAACACTGAAGCTTTCTTT.